The subject of this entry is one T cell receptor beta chain. Its antigen is as yet unknown. Other nucleotide sequences in the sample specify the same CDR3. The CDR3 has 14 amino acids. Germline CDR1 is MNHEY and CDR2 is SMNVEV (reference sequence). V was cut by 2 bases and J by 5 bases, with 9 bases left in between. The sample comes from a study of OX40 agonist ivuxolimab in advanced cancers. Study-wide context: The patients received agonistic anti-OX40 (CD134) antibody ivuxolimab. Averaging around 60 years in age, with a range of about 23 to 79, the cohort was approximately 84% male. Each dose-escalation patient presented with hepatocellular carcinoma, melanoma, renal cell or head and neck cancer. Study observations and caveats: It was not determined which antigens were specifically recognized by the peripheral T cells that had undergone clonal expansion.

The assay was immunoSEQ multiplex PCR, and TCRdb's table has in-frame clones only and misses some. The sample contains 55,000 to 70,000 clones, 70% to 85% of which appear only once. The TCR was taken from an adult with an advanced solid tumor such as melanoma, head and neck, liver or kidney cancer. The input for sequencing was CD4+ or CD8+ T cells sorted from blood, taken in a trial of the OX40 agonist ivuxolimab. The rearrangement uses TRBV27 and TRBJ2-2, with D unclear. DNA of the CDR3: TGTGCCAGCAGTTTAAGTGGTGGAACCGGGGAGCTGTTTTTT. It specifies CASSLSGGTGELFF.